This note documents a single T cell receptor beta chain sequence. Germline CDR1 MNHEY, CDR2 SMNVEV (reference sequence). The CDR3 sequence is 15 residues long. J was trimmed by 6 bases and V by 1 base; bases with no gene match: 8. In the PCR, 60 Vbeta and 13 Jbeta primers were used. Method: immunoSEQ multiplex PCR; TCRdb's copy keeps in-frame clones and lacks some. The sample records 100,000 to 150,000 clones, over 70% being singletons. This sample is drawn from a study of cytomegalovirus exposure and HLA in healthy donors. Whole-study context: Of the donors genotyped, approximately 400 in all, over 80% fell in the Caucasian-associated ancestry cluster.

Sequencing input: PBMCs. The clonotype originates from a man between 18 and 35 years old in good health and CMV-seropositive. The chain couples TRBV27 to TRBJ1-2; 7 nucleotides match TRBD1. CDR3 in amino acids: CASSLFGPTGNGYTF. The DNA for the CDR3 is TGTGCCAGCAGTTTATTTGGGCCGACAGGGAATGGCTACACCTTC.